This TCR beta chain was documented in a study of control samples from healthy donors and cancer patients. TCRdb's table, derived via immunoSEQ multiplex PCR, lists solely in-frame clones and lacks some. The sample includes fewer than 85,000 clones, around 89% of them seen just once. Sample: blood. This clonotype was sampled from a man over 45 in good health.

CDR3 sequence reads: CASSLVGTTNEKLFF. As DNA, the CDR3 is TGCGCCAGCAGCTTGGTTGGGACAACTAATGAAAAACTGTTTTTT. The J gene is TRBJ1-4, the V gene TRBV5-1; D uncertain. Germline CDR1 SGHRS, CDR2 YFSETQ. The CDR3 extends over 15 amino acids. V dropped 0 bases and J dropped 0 bases, with 6 bases sitting between them.